These T cell receptor beta chains were read from a single sample in a study of T-cell reconstitution after alpha-beta-depleted transplantation in children. TCRdb re-derived calls from the PCR reads in MiXCR, one entry per CDR3 protein. The sample has about 1,000,000 distinct CDR3 sequences, roughly 29% seen once. Sequences were derived from PBMCs, mostly from graft donor cells, sampled 360 days after TCRalphabeta/CD19-depleted stem cell transplant. The receptors stem from a boy in the first two years of life who had a stem cell transplant for SCID, so the T cells may come from the graft donor. CDR3s include the opening cysteine and the closing phenylalanine or tryptophan. The D gene is left open where the match is weak. A row's size may be missing; if present it is once, few, many or a size class.

V	size	D	J	DNA	CDR3
TRBV20-1	-	-	TRBJ1-2	TGCAGTGCTAGAGAGGGGGCGGGGAACCACTATGGCTACACCTTC	CSAREGAGNHYGYTF
TRBV5-1	-	-	TRBJ2-7	TGCGCCAGCAGCTTCCGGGACCGGAGCTCCTACGAGCAGTACTTC	CASSFRDRSSYEQYF
TRBV29-1	-	-	TRBJ1-2	TGCAGCGTTGACGGGCTTGAGCCGTTCTATGGCTACACCTTC	CSVDGLEPFYGYTF
TRBV7-2	many	TRBD2	TRBJ2-7	TGTGCCAGCAGCTTAAAGCGGGAGAACCCGAACGAGCAGTACTTC	CASSLKRENPNEQYF
TRBV5-5	-	-	TRBJ2-7	TGTGCCAGCAGCGTTATTGTGGGCCCTTCCTACGAGCAGTACTTC	CASSVIVGPSYEQYF
TRBV12-3/TRBV12-4	-	-	TRBJ1-1	TGTGCCAGCAGTCCACTGGGGAGGGGACGTAGTGAAGCTTTCTTT	CASSPLGRGRSEAFF
TRBV28	-	-	TRBJ2-7	TGTGCCAGCAGCCCCCTGGGACTCCCCGACTCCTACGAGCAGTACTTC	CASSPLGLPDSYEQYF
TRBV5-1	few	TRBD2	TRBJ2-1	TGCGCCAGCAGCCTGCGAGTACTAGCGGGGGGGCTCAATGAGCAGTTCTTC	CASSLRVLAGGLNEQFF
TRBV5-1	many	-	TRBJ2-7	TGCGCCAGCAGCTTGGAGGCAGGACCCTACGAGCAGTACTTC	CASSLEAGPYEQYF
TRBV3-2	-	-	TRBJ1-4	TGTGCCAGCAGCTGGGGACCGACAGGGAGTGCAACTAATGAAAAACTGTTTTTT	CASSWGPTGSATNEKLFF
TRBV11-2	-	TRBD2	TRBJ2-7	TGTGCCAGCAGCTTAGTCCACCCGACTAGCGGGGGGGCTACGCGAGTTTACGAGCAGTACTTC	CASSLVHPTSGGATRVYEQYF
TRBV4-2	few	TRBD2	TRBJ2-1	TGTGCCAGCAGCCAGTCTAGCGGGGACTACAATGAGCAGTTCTTC	CASSQSSGDYNEQFF
TRBV12-3/TRBV12-4	few	-	TRBJ2-1	TGTGCCAGCAGCCCAGCCCGGGAGCAGTTCTTC	CASSPAREQFF